This TCR beta chain was sequenced for a study of cytomegalovirus exposure and HLA in healthy donors. Both 60 Vbeta primers and 13 Jbeta primers went into the PCR. The data were produced by immunoSEQ multiplex PCR, yet TCRdb's version contains in-frame clones alone and is incomplete. Seen here are 100,000 to 150,000 clones, roughly 86% observed once, and the top ten hold 1.8%. As for this clone: Its ends do not fully match the called genes, so a read error is possible.

Germline CDR1 and CDR2: SGHVS and FNYEAQ. The CDR3 loop spans 18 amino acids. This clonotype originated in a man aged 18 to 30 in good health and CMV-seronegative. The chain joins TRBV7-6 to TRBJ1-3; the match to TRBD1 covers 7 bases. The sample consisted of PBMCs. CDR3: CASSLARQGEISGNTIYF. CDR3 DNA: TGTGCCAGCAGCCTAGCTCGACAGGGCGAGATCTCTGGAAACACCATATATTTT.